This TCR beta chain comes out of a study of T cell repertoires in ileal Crohn's disease. About the research overall: Biopsies of the neoterminal ileum at postoperative colonoscopy form M6 samples. Study-level findings and limits: Active smokers at surgery had more clonal expansions than non-smokers. Endoscopic recurrence occurred in every patient whose clonality exceeded 26.8%.

Germline CDR1 reads MDHEN; CDR2 reads SYDVKM. V shed 7 bases and J shed 4 bases, with 20 bases lying between them. CDR3 size: 16 residues. Generated by immunoSEQ multiplex PCR, the TCRdb table keeps only in-frame clones and is missing some. The profile shows 2,000 to 3,000 clones, 70% to 80% of them singletons. Time point in this sample: neoterminal ileum biopsy at postoperative endoscopy, about 6 months after surgery. As regards this clone: The antigen is undetermined.

The TCR comes from an adult with Crohn's disease. Specimen: ileal tissue. The chain links TRBV28 to TRBJ1-5; the D is unclear. The CDR3 is CASTTAGNPGNQPQHF. CDR3 nucleotide sequence: TGTGCCAGCACCACTGCCGGGAACCCCGGAAATCAGCCCCAGCATTTT. The full variable domain, with the rest looked up from reference TRBV28 and TRBJ1-5, is DVKVTQSSRYLVKRTGEKVFLECVQDMDHENMFWYRQDPGLGLRLIYFSYDVKMKEKGDIPEGYSVSREKKERFSLILESASTNQTSMYLCASTTAGNPGNQPQHFGDGTRLSIL.